This T cell receptor (beta chain) was identified during a study of T cells in Graves' hyperthyroidism and ophthalmopathy. Study information: Initial diagnosis, before any treatment, was when peripheral blood was collected.

Study-wide findings and caveats: In simple terms, a model built on 13 V-J features told ophthalmopathy apart from stable hyperthyroidism.

Many counts were recorded for this clonotype. Its specificity is not known. The V end was cut by 7 bases, the J end by 4 bases, with 23 bases between. The germline V gene has CDR1 SGDLS and CDR2 YYNGEE. This CDR3 region has 16 residues. Regions amplified from RNA transcripts were the TCR beta CDR3 regions. First-round RT-PCR of the TCR CDR3 relied on the HTBI primer set. One entry per CDR3 protein results from TCRdb running MiXCR on the multiplex PCR reads. The profile covers 800,000 or so distinct CDR3 sequences, with 35% to 40% appearing a single time and approximately 8.7% taken by the ten largest. This clonotype was obtained from a man aged 18-30 years with Graves' hyperthyroidism. Sample: blood. The chain employs TRBV9 and TRBJ1-2, with D perhaps TRBD1 (6 bases). CDR3 sequence: CASHRVQGRSGYGYTF. The CDR3 coding sequence is TGTGCCAGCCATAGGGTGCAGGGGAGGTCTGGCTATGGCTACACCTTC.